Listed below are T cell receptor beta chains from one sample, sequenced in a study of ipilimumab plus nivolumab after autologous stem cell transplantation. TCRdb's table, derived via immunoSEQ multiplex PCR, lists solely in-frame clones and lacks some. This sample has approximately 40,000 clones, with roughly 92% found just once. This sample comprised PBMCs, obtained in a trial of ipilimumab plus nivolumab as post-transplant consolidation. The receptors here all came from a male donor with multiple myeloma. The CDR3 runs from the conserved cysteine through the conserved F or W. D genes are given only for firm matches. Clone size is given for some rows only: seen once, a few or many times, or a class if the clone is expanded.

TRBD1	TRBV19	.	TRBJ1-2	TGTGCCAGTCAGACAGGGGTACGTGCTGGCTACACCTTC	CASQTGVRAGYTF
.	TRBV7-2	.	TRBJ1-6	TGTGCCAGCAGCCCTGCAGAGTTCCCACCCCTCCACTTT	CASSPAEFPPLHF
.	TRBV2	.	TRBJ2-3	TGTGCCAGCAGGGCCGCCCGGGACTCAAATACGCAGTATTTT	CASRAARDSNTQYF
TRBD1	TRBV18	once	TRBJ2-2	TGTGCCAGCTCACCGACGGGACAGGGCGACCGGGAGCTGTTTTTT	CASSPTGQGDRELFF
TRBD1	TRBV27	.	TRBJ1-6	TGTGCCAGCAGTCAGACAGGGAATAGCGGTAATTCACCCCTCCACTTT	CASSQTGNSGNSPLHF
.	TRBV6-1	.	TRBJ1-1	TGTGCCAGCAGTGAAGGGAACAGCTGGAACACTGAAGCTTTCTTT	CASSEGNSWNTEAFF
.	TRBV28	.	TRBJ1-4	TGTGCCAGCAGTTTACAGGGGAGGCAGAAACTGTTTTTT	CASSLQGRQKLFF
.	TRBV5-8	.	TRBJ2-3	TGTGCCAGCAGCTTCGGACATAGAAGCTATACGCAGTATTTT	CASSFGHRSYTQYF
.	TRBV5-4	.	TRBJ2-2	TGTGCCAGCAGCTTACAGCGAAACACCGGGGAGCTGTTTTTT	CASSLQRNTGELFF
.	TRBV19	.	TRBJ1-5	TGTGCCAGTAGTGCTCTAGGTTATAGCAATCAGCCCCAGCATTTT	CASSALGYSNQPQHF
.	TRBV7-9	.	TRBJ2-1	TGTGCCAGCAGCCCACCGGGTGGTCCCTACAATGAGCAGTTCTTC	CASSPPGGPYNEQFF
TRBD2	TRBV29-1	.	TRBJ2-1	TGCAGCGCCCCGGGACTAGCGGGAGGGCCAAGTGAGCAGTTCTTC	CSAPGLAGGPSEQFF
.	TRBV28	.	TRBJ1-1	TGTGCCAGCAGCCGACGAATGAACACTGAAGCTTTCTTT	CASSRRMNTEAFF
TRBD1	TRBV5-3	.	TRBJ2-7	TGTGCCAGGCGCACCGACAGGGGGATAGTCTCGTACGAGCAGTACTTC	CARRTDRGIVSYEQYF
TRBD2	TRBV15	.	TRBJ2-1	TGTGCCACCAGCAGACCGGGACTAGCGGGAGACAATGAGCAGTTCTTC	CATSRPGLAGDNEQFF
.	TRBV28	.	TRBJ1-6	TGTGCCAGCAGCCGGGGCCGGTTAGCTGGGGGATATTCACCCCTCCACTTT	CASSRGRLAGGYSPLHF
TRBD2	TRBV9	.	TRBJ2-2	TGTGCCAGCAGCGGGGGACTAGCGGGATACACCGGGGAGCTGTTTTTT	CASSGGLAGYTGELFF
TRBD1	TRBV6-5	once	TRBJ1-1	TGTGCCAGCAGGACACGCCGACAGGGTGTCACTGAAGCTTTCTTT	CASRTRRQGVTEAFF
.	TRBV7-2	.	TRBJ2-2	TGTGCCAGCAGGTCTGGAGCGACAGGGAACACCGGGGAGCTGTTTTTT	CASRSGATGNTGELFF
.	TRBV18	.	TRBJ1-6	TGTGCCAGCTCACCAAGAGGGATGGATAATTCACCCCTCCACTTT	CASSPRGMDNSPLHF
TRBD1	TRBV4-3	.	TRBJ2-7	TGCGCCAGCAGCCAAGGACAGGGGGTCTGGGACGAGCAGTACTTC	CASSQGQGVWDEQYF
.	TRBV9	.	TRBJ2-3	TGTGCCAGCGAGAGTAGCACAGATACGCAGTATTTT	CASESSTDTQYF
.	TRBV19	.	TRBJ1-4	TGTGCCAGTAGTATGGATACCGGGGGAGTTAATGAAAAACTGTTTTTT	CASSMDTGGVNEKLFF
TRBD2	TRBV28	.	TRBJ2-2	TGTGCCAGCAGGTATAGCGGGAGTCGCACCGGGGAGCTGTTTTTT	CASRYSGSRTGELFF
.	TRBV5-1	.	TRBJ1-2	TGCGCCAGCAGAATGGGGTCGGTGGACTATGGCTACACCTTC	CASRMGSVDYGYTF
.	TRBV7-9	.	TRBJ1-1	TGTGCCAGCAGCCCCCCCCTCGGACAGAAGAACACTGAAGCTTTCTTT	CASSPPLGQKNTEAFF
.	TRBV15	.	TRBJ2-7	TGTGCCACCAGTACTGGGGCCTCCTACGAGCAGTACTTC	CATSTGASYEQYF
TRBD1	TRBV5-4	.	TRBJ1-5	TGTGCCAGCAGCCGCCGGGACAGCCTCCAGCCCCAGCATTTT	CASSRRDSLQPQHF
.	TRBV7-2	.	TRBJ1-1	TGTGCCAGCAGCTTAGCCGGGATAGGGATGTCAGCTTTCTTT	CASSLAGIGMSAFF
.	TRBV28	.	TRBJ1-4	TGTGCCAGCAGTTTTCACGGCAGTAATGAAAAACTGTTTTTT	CASSFHGSNEKLFF
TRBD2	TRBV6-1	.	TRBJ2-1	TGTGCCAGCAGTGACGAGTGGGGAGAGCGGGGGGTCAATGAGCAGTTCTTC	CASSDEWGERGVNEQFF
.	TRBV18	once	TRBJ2-5	TGTGCCAGCTCAGGAGAGACCCAGTACTTC	CASSGETQYF
.	TRBV7-3	.	TRBJ2-1	TGTGCCAGCAGCTTAAACCGGGTGGGGAATGAGCAGTTCTTC	CASSLNRVGNEQFF
.	TRBV30	.	TRBJ1-5	TGTGCCTGGAGTGGTGGGCAGCCGGTAGGCAATCAGCCCCAGCATTTT	CAWSGGQPVGNQPQHF
TRBD1	TRBV6-1	.	TRBJ1-2	TGTGCCAGCAGCCCTTCCGGGACAGCAGAAGGCTACACCTTC	CASSPSGTAEGYTF
.	TRBV4-3	.	TRBJ2-2	TGCGCCAGCAGCCAACGGACGGAAGCGGCCGGGGAGCTGTTTTTT	CASSQRTEAAGELFF
.	TRBV5-5	.	TRBJ2-1	TGTGCCAGCAGCTTGGATTTGGCTTGGAACAATGAGCAGTTCTTC	CASSLDLAWNNEQFF
.	TRBV6-4	.	TRBJ1-5	TGTGCCAGCAGTGAGGAAGGGGCCCGCCAGCCCCAGCATTTT	CASSEEGARQPQHF
TRBD1	TRBV4-3	.	TRBJ1-2	TGCGCCAGCAGCCAAGACAGGGGGCTTTTTGGCTACACCTTC	CASSQDRGLFGYTF
TRBD1	TRBV5-4	.	TRBJ1-5	TGTGCCAGCAGCCGCCGGGACAGCTTCCAGCCCCAGCATTTT	CASSRRDSFQPQHF
.	TRBV19	.	TRBJ1-2	TGTGCCAGTAGTCCCCTGGACTTCTATGGCTACACCTTC	CASSPLDFYGYTF